A selection of T cell receptor beta chains follows, all from one sample in a study of blood T cell repertoires in COVID-19. Sequencing used immunoSEQ multiplex PCR; TCRdb keeps in-frame clones, though not all of them. The table shows roughly 220,000 clones, with about four fifths occurring only once. The sequencing sample was made of peripheral blood. The receptors here all came from a woman older than 75 with COVID-19, enrolled during active disease. The CDR3 runs from the conserved cysteine through the conserved F or W. D genes are given only for firm matches. Where a row states a size, it is once, few, many or the class of an expanded clone; other rows omit it.

cdr3_nt cdr3_aa d_call v_call clone_size j_call
TGTGCCTGGAGTGTGTTCCTAGCGTCTAATGAGCAGTTCTTC CAWSVFLASNEQFF - TRBV30 - TRBJ2-1
TGTGCCAGCAGCCAAGCTAAAGAAGCTTTCTTT CASSQAKEAFF - TRBV3-1/TRBV3-2 - TRBJ1-1
TGTGCCAGTCAGGGATCCTATAATTCACCCCTCCACTTT CASQGSYNSPLHF - TRBV19 few TRBJ1-6
TGTGCCAGCAGCTTAGAGCTGACTAGCAATGAGCAGTTCTTC CASSLELTSNEQFF - TRBV7-9 - TRBJ2-1
TGTGCCAGCAGTTACGGCCGCGGGGAGCCCCAGCATTTT CASSYGRGEPQHF - TRBV6-5 - TRBJ1-5
TGTGCCAGCAGCTTAATTGGCAGACACCGGATAGGAGATACGCAGTATTTT CASSLIGRHRIGDTQYF - TRBV7-3 - TRBJ2-3
TGTGCCAGTAGAATGGGGGGGAACGTCGGCAATCAGCCCCAGCATTTT CASRMGGNVGNQPQHF - TRBV19 - TRBJ1-5
TGTGCCAGCAGTTATTCGGATACGCAGTATTTT CASSYSDTQYF - TRBV6-6 - TRBJ2-3
TGTGCCAGCACGCGACAGGGGGCGAGGGAGCAGTACTTC CASTRQGAREQYF TRBD1 TRBV2 - TRBJ2-7
TGTGCCAGCAGCTTAGTACCGGCGGCCGGAGAGACCCAGTACTTC CASSLVPAAGETQYF - TRBV7-6 - TRBJ2-5
TGTGCCAGCTCGACGGGTAGTGACACCGGGGAGCTGTTTTTT CASSTGSDTGELFF - TRBV18 - TRBJ2-2